This TCR beta chain derives from a study of immune evolution from preneoplasia to lung adenocarcinoma (dated by TCRdb to the early 2020s). About the study as a whole: HLA loss of heterozygosity was seen in roughly 6.6%, 14% and 36% of AIS, MIA and ADC lesions, and in no AAH lesions. The study used immune gene expression, TCR sequencing and multiplex immunofluorescence to profile the immune contexture of lung adenocarcinoma precursors and invasive adenocarcinoma. Resected precursor lesions (AAH, AIS, MIA) and invasive adenocarcinomas were each compared against paired morphologically normal lung tissue. The sample size depended on which specimens were available, not on a prior power calculation. The immune data were integrated with whole exome sequencing and methylation data from the same cohort of nodules. The overall cohort was made up of over 40 patients with pulmonary nodules who had surgical resection. The TCR sequencing data were obtained from some 50 patients. According to the study, around 100 samples were used for TCR sequencing. POLYSOLVER was used to infer Class I HLA alleles from exome data, while LOHHLA was used to detect allele-specific HLA loss.

Reading the germline V gene (reference sequence) gives CDR1 LNHDA and CDR2 SQIVND. The CDR3 starts with the cysteine, ends with the phenylalanine, and has 14 residues. This entry keeps only the CDR3 DNA: 42 bases, framed from base 1. Trimmed from V: 8 bases; trimmed from J: 5 bases; junction bases lacking a gene match: 8. Resection was performed on patients in Japan or China between the mid-2010s and the late 2010s. Two lung cancer pathologists independently confirmed the histologic diagnosis of each case on H&E slides. Premalignant or tumor cells were enriched for nucleic acid extraction by macro-dissection performed after pathologic assessment. FFPE tissue was used for DNA isolation with the AllPrep DNA/RNA FFPE Kit. The immunoSEQ hsTCRbeta Kit was used to sequence TCR beta CDR3 regions from DNA. The original pipeline was this. The ImmunoSEQ Analyzer was used to analyse the TCR sequencing data. T cell clonality was defined as 1 minus Pielou's evenness, calculated on productive rearrangements. The inverse Simpson index, applied to productive templates, was used to measure T cell diversity. T cell density was TCR beta template counts normalized to usable DNA, estimated by amplifying and sequencing housekeeping genes. TCR metrics were compared across histologic stages using two-sided Kruskal-Wallis tests. Held by TCRdb, this immuneACCESS table contains in-frame sequences only and omits some clones. Under half of the omission traces to an unresolved V gene where checked; the cause of the rest is unknown. Clonal size and the V and J genes are those of that table, whereas D and trimming came from the DNA. The sample records fewer than 13,000 clones, roughly 77% of which are singletons. Approximately 10% of the sample is held by the ten biggest clonotypes.

What the work shows at the level of the full study, not this receptor alone: Findings were based on association rather than direct causation; larger cohorts with long-term follow-up and longitudinal biopsies were deemed needed. Normal lung had the highest top T cell clone frequencies, and these frequencies appeared to fall progressively from AAH through AIS, MIA and invasive adenocarcinoma. Clonality was highest in normal lung, while later-stage lesions appeared to show lower clonality but higher T cell density and diversity. T cell clonality was highest in KRAS-mutant nodules compared with EGFR-mutant or double wild-type lesions. Because all patients came from Japan and China, whether the findings apply to Western populations was uncertain.

As for this clone: Its target antigen remains unknown. No per-base quality is available; no much larger clone lies one base away.

This clonotype was sampled from a donor aged 70 or older with lung adenocarcinoma. The sequence links TRBV19 to TRBJ2-5; 10 of the junction bases match TRBD1. Sequencing was carried out using FFPE minimally invasive lung adenocarcinoma tissue. The intended sense of this specimen's cell subset or site label: micro-invasive lung adenocarcinoma (MIA). This receptor has the CDR3 CASAGTGVRETQYF. The DNA is TGTGCCAGTGCGGGGACAGGGGTGCGGGAGACCCAGTACTTC.